This note documents a single T cell receptor beta chain sequence. The germline V and J ends were trimmed by 0 bases and 0 bases, with 5 bases remaining between them. The CDR3 has 14 amino acids. Germline V gene lookup returns CDR1 SGHRS and CDR2 YFSETQ. This specimen comes from a study of blood T cell repertoires in COVID-19. Clones were read by immunoSEQ multiplex PCR, and TCRdb kept only the in-frame ones, dropping some. This table has 180,000 or so clones, around 80% appearing once. This receptor was obtained from a woman aged 60-75 years who had recovered from COVID-19. This chain uses TRBV5-1 with TRBJ2-3; D not resolved. The specimen sequenced was PBMCs or T cells enriched from blood (not recorded which). The CDR3 sequence is CASSLASSTDTQYF. CDR3 bases: TGCGCCAGCAGCTTGGCCAGTAGCACAGATACGCAGTATTTT.